The T cell receptor (beta chain) described here comes from a study of blood T cell repertoires in COVID-19. The wider study: PBMCs, B-cell-depleted T cells, or T cells were the source of the cDNA or gDNA that made up the material.

This clone turned up a few times. Sequencing used immunoSEQ multiplex PCR; TCRdb keeps in-frame clones, though not all of them. The sample lists 300,000 to 450,000 clones, 85% to 90% occurring once. The V segment lost 6 bases and the J segment 2 bases; nucleotides outside the gene matches: 1. Per germline, CDR1 MNHEY and CDR2 SMNVEV (reference sequence). There are 13 residues in the CDR3. Sequencing input: PBMCs or T cells enriched from blood (not recorded which). The receptor's source is a young man who had recovered from COVID-19. The genes are TRBV27 and TRBJ1-5; 7 nucleotides match TRBD1. The CDR3 DNA is TGTGCCAGCAGAGACAGGGGCAATCAGCCCCAGCATTTT. Protein: CASRDRGNQPQHF.